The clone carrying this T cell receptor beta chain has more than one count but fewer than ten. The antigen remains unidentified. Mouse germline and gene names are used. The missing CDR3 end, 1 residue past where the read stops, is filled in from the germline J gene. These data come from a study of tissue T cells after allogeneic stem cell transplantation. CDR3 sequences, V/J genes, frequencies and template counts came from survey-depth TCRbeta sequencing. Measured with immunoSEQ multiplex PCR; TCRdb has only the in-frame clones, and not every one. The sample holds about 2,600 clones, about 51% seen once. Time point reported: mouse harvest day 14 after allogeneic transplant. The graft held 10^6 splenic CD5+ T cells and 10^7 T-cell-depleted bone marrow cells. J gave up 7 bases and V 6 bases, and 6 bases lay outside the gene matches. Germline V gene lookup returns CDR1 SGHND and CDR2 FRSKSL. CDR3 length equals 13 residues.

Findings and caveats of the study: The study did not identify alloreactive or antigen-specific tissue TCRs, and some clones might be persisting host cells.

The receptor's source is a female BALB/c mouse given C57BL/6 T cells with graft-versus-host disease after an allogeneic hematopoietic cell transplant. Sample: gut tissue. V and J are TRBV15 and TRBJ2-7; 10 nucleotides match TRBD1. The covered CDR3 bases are TGTGCCAGCAGGGGACAGGGGATGTGGGAACAGTAC. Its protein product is CASRGQGMWEQY. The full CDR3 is CASRGQGMWEQYF.